This entry features one T cell receptor beta chain sequence. No antigen is known for it. The record originates from a study of PD-1 blockade in classical Hodgkin lymphoma. Overall study: Patients received nivolumab 3 mg/kg intravenously every 2 weeks.

The CDR3 has 11 amino acids. Looked up from germline, CDR1 is KGHSH and CDR2 is LQKENI. Deletions cut 3 bases from V and 3 bases from J, with 2 bases between. The protocol was immunoSEQ multiplex PCR, while the TCRdb copy is restricted to in-frame clones and leaves out a portion. The sample includes about 99,000 clones, 81% seen only once; the top ten take roughly 16%. Study results and limitations: Complete responders matched newly diagnosed patients in baseline diversity. A significant rise in TCR diversity by C4D1 was seen for CD4+ but not CD8+ cells.

Following autologous stem cell transplantation, relapse occurred in every patient, and exposure to brentuximab vedotin varied. The best responses consisted of complete response, partial response or progressive disease. This chain links TRBV18 with TRBJ2-5; no reliable D call. The clonotype comes from a human donor with classical Hodgkin lymphoma. Sequencing used peripheral blood mononuclear cells (PBMCs), obtained before the second cycle of nivolumab. For the CDR3, the DNA is TGTGCCAGCTCACCGAAAGAGACCCAGTACTTC. Translating gives CASSPKETQYF.